A single sample gave rise to the 23 T cell receptor beta chains below, sequenced in a study of identical twins. Each CDR3 protein is one row after TCRdb ran MiXCR on the 5' RACE reads. Among 500,000 or so distinct CDR3 sequences listed, more than 13% were seen once. The sample was also reused in another study, on yellow fever vaccine responses in identical twins.

The sequenced material came from CD4+ T cells sorted from blood. These receptors originate from a woman younger than 30 in good health.

This clonotype was seen a few times. V usage is TRBV7-3 and J usage is TRBJ2-3, with 7 bases fitting TRBD2. Germline assignment: CDR1 SGHTA and CDR2 FQGTGA. The CDR3 has 15 amino acids. J lost 1 base, V lost 8 bases, and 9 bases had no gene match. DNA for the CDR3: TGTGCCAGCGGAAGGTCGGGGGGTGGCACAGATACGCAGTATTTT. This gives the protein CASGRSGGGTDTQYF.

A few counts support this clonotype. Lacking the conserved final phenylalanine or tryptophan, this CDR3 likely reflects a read error. The chain combines TRBV20-1 with TRBJ2-5; 9 positions agree with TRBD2. The V and J ends lost 3 bases and 3 bases, in that order; junction bases with no gene match: 11. Germline V gene lookup returns CDR1 DFQATT and CDR2 SNEGSKA (reference sequence). This CDR3 is 16 amino acids long. CDR3 sequence (DNA): TGCAGTGCTAGTGGGGGGGTAGCGGGAGAGGAAGAGACCCAGTACTTG. It yields the protein CSASGGVAGEEETQYL.

This clonotype has only a few counts. The chain uses TRBV30 and TRBJ2-1, with TRBD2 identical over 10 bases. J gave up 6 bases and V 2 bases, and 7 bases lay outside the gene matches. This CDR3 is 15 amino acids long. Germline CDR1 is GTSNPN and CDR2 is SVGIG (reference sequence). The CDR3 here is CAWSLLSSGGNEQFF. The CDR3 DNA reads TGTGCCTGGAGTCTTTTGTCTAGCGGGGGCAATGAGCAGTTCTTC.

The V gene is TRBV5-6, the J gene TRBJ2-7, with unresolved D. CDR1 SGHDT and CDR2 YYEEEE come from the germline V gene. Between the trimmed V and J ends, which lost 3 bases and 0 bases, there was a span of 13 bases. The CDR3 spans 15 residues. The CDR3 sequence: CASSYWIGSSYEQYF. CDR3 DNA: TGTGCCAGCAGCTACTGGATAGGGTCCTCCTACGAGCAGTACTTC.

V usage is TRBV20-1 and J usage is TRBJ2-1; tentatively, D is TRBD1 or TRBD2 (5 bases each). The CDR3 is 16 residues long. CDR1 DFQATT and CDR2 SNEGSKA come from the germline V gene (reference sequence). The germline V and J ends were trimmed by 0 bases and 1 base, with 13 bases remaining between them. As DNA, the CDR3 is TGCAGTGCTAGAGATTTGAGGGGCCAGTCCTACAATGAGCAGTTCTTC. Protein sequence: CSARDLRGQSYNEQFF.

The chain uses TRBV27 and TRBJ2-2; 8 bases align to TRBD2. The CDR3 contains 15 residues. The V gene end was trimmed by 8 bases and the J gene end by 8 bases; junction bases not matched to a gene: 13. Germline CDR1 reads MNHEY; CDR2 reads SMNVEV (reference sequence). In DNA form, the CDR3 reads TGTGCCAGCCGCCTAGCCGGGAGGGCCTCGGGGGAGCTGTTTTTT. It translates to CASRLAGRASGELFF.

The V call is TRBV5-6, the J call TRBJ1-3; D is unresolved. CDR1 is SGHDT and CDR2 is YYEEEE in the germline V gene. Between the trimmed V and J ends, which lost 4 bases and 2 bases, there was a span of 16 bases. The CDR3 length is 16 residues. The CDR3 DNA is TGTGCCAGCAGCCGCAAGGGTAACATTCCTGGAAACACCATATATTTT. Encoded protein: CASSRKGNIPGNTIYF.

The sample holds a few counts of this clonotype. V is TRBV7-8 and J is TRBJ1-5; TRBD1 matches 11 bases. The V and J ends lost 5 bases and 3 bases, in that order; junction bases with no gene match: 6. The CDR3 is 16 residues long. Germline V CDR1 and CDR2: SGHVS, FQNEAQ. In nucleotides, the CDR3 is TGTGCCAGCAGCCGGGGGACAGGGGGATTCAATCAGCCCCAGCATTTT. It codes for CASSRGTGGFNQPQHF.

The J gene is TRBJ2-5, the V gene TRBV28; 8 nucleotides align to TRBD1. The CDR3 totals 16 residues. Germline V gene lookup returns CDR1 MDHEN and CDR2 SYDVKM. V dropped 5 bases and J dropped 5; count of bases not matched to a gene: 13. The CDR3 nucleotides read TGTGCCAGCAGTCTAACGGTGCGGACAGGGAGGGAGACCCAGTACTTC. Translating it yields CASSLTVRTGRETQYF. The full variable domain, completed using reference TRBV28 and TRBJ2-5, is DVKVTQSSRYLVKRTGEKVFLECVQDMDHENMFWYRQDPGLGLRLIYFSYDVKMKEKGDIPEGYSVSREKKERFSLILESASTNQTSMYLCASSLTVRTGRETQYFGPGTRLLVL.

This clonotype was seen a few times. The chain carries TRBV15 and TRBJ2-7; 10 nucleotides line up with TRBD2. CDR1 and CDR2 (germline): LNHNV, YYDKDF (reference sequence). The trim removed 0 bases at V and 3 bases at J, leaving 8 bases unmatched. The CDR3 is 17 residues long. The CDR3 protein is CATSRDRASSGSYEQYF. In DNA form, the CDR3 reads TGTGCCACCAGCAGAGATCGGGCCTCTAGCGGGAGCTACGAGCAGTACTTC.

This chain joins TRBV20-1 and TRBJ2-7; 13 bases match TRBD2. The CDR3 contains 16 residues. Germline CDR1 reads DFQATT; CDR2 reads SNEGSKA (reference sequence). The V and J ends lost 0 bases and 0 bases, in that order; junction bases with no gene match: 2. CDR3 sequence reads: CSARELAGGFSYEQYF. The CDR3 DNA is TGCAGTGCTAGAGAACTAGCGGGAGGGTTCTCCTACGAGCAGTACTTC.

The rearrangement joins TRBV15 to TRBJ1-4; 7 bases are shared with TRBD1. The CDR3 totals 16 residues. The germline V gene has CDR1 LNHNV and CDR2 YYDKDF (reference sequence). V dropped 3 bases and J dropped 4; count of bases not matched to a gene: 8. The CDR3 here is CATSSGGGQDNEKLFF. The CDR3 bases are TGTGCCACCAGCAGCGGCGGTGGACAGGATAATGAAAAACTGTTTTTT.

The chain couples TRBV29-1 to TRBJ1-1; 7 positions agree with TRBD1. The CDR3 runs to 12 residues. CDR1 and CDR2 from the germline V gene are SQVTM and ANQGSEA. Trimming took 7 bases from V and 5 from J; bases not matched to a gene: 7. The CDR3 spells CSGDTGVTEAFF. CDR3 nucleotides: TGCAGCGGGGATACAGGGGTGACTGAAGCTTTCTTT.

This sequence joins TRBV5-4 and TRBJ2-1; D uncertain. V shed 0 bases and J shed 8 bases, with 9 bases lying between them. The CDR3 is 13 residues long. Per the germline V gene, CDR1 is SGHNT and CDR2 is YYREEE (reference sequence). The CDR3 is CASSLAQRDEQFF. DNA for the CDR3: TGTGCCAGCAGCTTGGCCCAGCGAGATGAGCAGTTCTTC.

In its sample, this clonotype was seen once. The chain joins TRBV18 to TRBJ2-7; maybe TRBD2 (6 bases). The germline V gene has CDR1 KGHSH and CDR2 LQKENI. V lost 3 bases and J lost 4, with 16 bases in between. The CDR3 covers 15 residues. CDR3 residues: CASSPAPGVNYEQYF. DNA for the CDR3: TGTGCCAGCTCACCTGCTCCGGGAGTTAATTACGAGCAGTACTTC.

This clonotype showed up just a few times. CDR3 sequence (DNA): TGTGCCATCAGTGAGACCGGGACAGGGGATCTCGAGCAGTACTTC. It specifies CAISETGTGDLEQYF. The J gene is TRBJ2-7, the V gene TRBV10-3; TRBD1 matches 10 bases. Germline-derived CDR1 and CDR2 are ENHRY and SYGVKD. V dropped 2 bases and J dropped 6; count of bases not matched to a gene: 7. The CDR3 length is 15 residues.

This clonotype was observed a few times. V usage is TRBV6-2 or TRBV6-3 and J usage is TRBJ2-5; D call uncertain. This CDR3 region has 12 residues. Germline CDR1 MNHEY, CDR2 SVGEGT. Between the trimmed V and J ends, which lost 8 bases and 1 base, there was a span of 8 bases. The CDR3 sequence: CASANTQETQYF. The DNA for the CDR3 is TGTGCCAGCGCTAACACCCAAGAGACCCAGTACTTC.

This clonotype was counted a few times. The chain joins TRBV9 to TRBJ2-3, with no clear D. V gave up 3 bases and J gave up 3 bases, with 14 bases separating them. CDR1 and CDR2 (germline): SGDLS, YYNGEE. The CDR3 totals 15 residues. The CDR3 DNA reads as TGTGCCAGCAGCGGGAGTTCGGCGGCTACAGATACGCAGTATTTT. It specifies CASSGSSAATDTQYF.

This clonotype was counted between two and nine times. The V gene is TRBV24-1, the J gene TRBJ2-1; no firm D call. Trimming pared 5 bases from V and 6 bases from J, leaving 13 bases between. CDR3 length: 14 amino acids. CDR1 and CDR2 from the germline V gene are KGHDR and SFDVKD. The CDR3 DNA reads TGTGCCACCAGTGCCGAGACGCCAATCAATGAGCAGTTCTTC. It yields the protein CATSAETPINEQFF.

This clonotype was counted between two and nine times. The chain uses TRBV30 and TRBJ2-1, with D possibly matching TRBD2 (7 bases). Trimming pared 2 bases from V and 3 bases from J, leaving 14 bases between. Germline-derived CDR1 and CDR2 are GTSNPN and SVGIG (reference sequence). CDR3 length equals 15 residues. The CDR3: CAWSRRGASYNEQFF. The CDR3 DNA is TGTGCCTGGAGTCGTCGGGGGGCTAGCTACAATGAGCAGTTCTTC.

This clonotype was detected only a few times. J is TRBJ1-6 and V is TRBV15; 7 nucleotides align to TRBD1. Unmatched junction bases numbered 8, after V lost 3 bases and J lost 6 bases. There are 16 residues in the CDR3. Germline V gene lookup returns CDR1 LNHNV and CDR2 YYDKDF (reference sequence). The CDR3 protein is CATSRDYTGVNSPLHF. CDR3 DNA: TGTGCCACCAGCAGGGACTACACAGGGGTTAATTCACCCCTCCACTTT. Full variable domain (missing parts from reference TRBV15 and TRBJ1-6): DAMVIQNPRYQVTQFGKPVTLSCSQTLNHNVMYWYQQKSSQAPKLLFHYYDKDFNNEADTPDNFQSRRPNTSFCFLDIRSPGLGDTAMYLCATSRDYTGVNSPLHFGNGTRLTVT.

Ten or more counts support this clonotype. The gene calls are TRBV20-1 and TRBJ2-1; 9 bases map to TRBD2. The CDR3 covers 14 residues. J gave up 4 bases and V 6 bases, and 7 bases lay outside the gene matches. CDR1 and CDR2 from the germline V gene are DFQATT and SNEGSKA (reference sequence). CDR3 sequence: CSADERGDYNEQFF. In nucleotides, the CDR3 is TGCAGTGCGGACGAGCGGGGGGATTACAATGAGCAGTTCTTC.

This clonotype occurred a few times. The DNA of the CDR3 is TGTGCCAGCAGTGACAGGGCATACAATGAGCAGTTCTTC. It is translated as CASSDRAYNEQFF. The chain recombines TRBV12-3 or TRBV12-4 with TRBJ2-1; 7 bases are a match to TRBD1. The V gene end was trimmed by 5 bases and the J gene end by 4 bases; junction bases not matched to a gene: 2. The CDR3 is made up of 13 amino acids.